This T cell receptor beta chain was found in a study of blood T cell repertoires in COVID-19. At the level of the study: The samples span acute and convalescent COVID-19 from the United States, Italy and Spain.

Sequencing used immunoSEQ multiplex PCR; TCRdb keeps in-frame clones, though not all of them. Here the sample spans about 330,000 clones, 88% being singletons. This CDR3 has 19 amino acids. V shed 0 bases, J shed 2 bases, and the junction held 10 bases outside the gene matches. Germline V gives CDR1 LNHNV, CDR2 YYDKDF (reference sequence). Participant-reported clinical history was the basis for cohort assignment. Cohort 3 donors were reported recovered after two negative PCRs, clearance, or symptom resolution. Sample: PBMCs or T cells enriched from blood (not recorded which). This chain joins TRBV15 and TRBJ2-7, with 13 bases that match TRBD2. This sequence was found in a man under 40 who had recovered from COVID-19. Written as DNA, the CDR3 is TGTGCCACCAGCAGAGATACGATGACTAGCGGGGGGAGGCCCTACGAGCAGTACTTC. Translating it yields CATSRDTMTSGGRPYEQYF.